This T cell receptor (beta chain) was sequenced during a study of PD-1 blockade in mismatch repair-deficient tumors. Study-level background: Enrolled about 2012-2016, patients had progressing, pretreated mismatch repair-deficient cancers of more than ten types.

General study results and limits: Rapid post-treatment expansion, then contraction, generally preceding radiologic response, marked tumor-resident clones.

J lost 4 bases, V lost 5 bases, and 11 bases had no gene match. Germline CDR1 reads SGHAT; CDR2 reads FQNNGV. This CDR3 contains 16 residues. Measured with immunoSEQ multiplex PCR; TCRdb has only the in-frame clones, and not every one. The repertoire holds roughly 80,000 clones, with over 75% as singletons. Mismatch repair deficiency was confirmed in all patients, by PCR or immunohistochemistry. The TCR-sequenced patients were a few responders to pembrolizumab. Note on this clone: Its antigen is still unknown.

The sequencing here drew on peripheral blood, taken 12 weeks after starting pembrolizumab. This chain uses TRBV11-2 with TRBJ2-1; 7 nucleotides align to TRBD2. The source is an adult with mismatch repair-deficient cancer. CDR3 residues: CASSPGTTSYYNEQFF. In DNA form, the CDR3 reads TGTGCCAGCAGCCCGGGGACTACTTCATATTACAATGAGCAGTTCTTC.